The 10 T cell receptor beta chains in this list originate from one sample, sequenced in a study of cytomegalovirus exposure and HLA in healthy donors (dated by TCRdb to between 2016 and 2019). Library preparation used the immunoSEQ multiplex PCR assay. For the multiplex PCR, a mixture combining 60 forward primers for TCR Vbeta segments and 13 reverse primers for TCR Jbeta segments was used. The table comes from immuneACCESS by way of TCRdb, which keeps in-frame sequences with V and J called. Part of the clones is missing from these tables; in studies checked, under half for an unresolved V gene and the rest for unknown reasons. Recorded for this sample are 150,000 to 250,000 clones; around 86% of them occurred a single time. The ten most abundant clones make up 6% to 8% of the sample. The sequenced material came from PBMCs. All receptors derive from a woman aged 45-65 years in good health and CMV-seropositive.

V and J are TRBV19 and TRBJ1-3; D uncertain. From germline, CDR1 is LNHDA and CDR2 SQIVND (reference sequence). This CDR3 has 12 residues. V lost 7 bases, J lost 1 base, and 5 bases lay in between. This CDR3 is CASKLSGNTIYF. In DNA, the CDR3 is TGTGCCAGTAAACTATCTGGAAACACCATATATTTT.

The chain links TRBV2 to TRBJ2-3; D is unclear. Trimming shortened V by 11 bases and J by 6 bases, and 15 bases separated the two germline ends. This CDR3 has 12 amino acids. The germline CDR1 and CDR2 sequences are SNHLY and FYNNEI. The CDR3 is CAGGGVRDTQYF. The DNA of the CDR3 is TGTGCCGGTGGTGGAGTTAGGGATACGCAGTATTTT.

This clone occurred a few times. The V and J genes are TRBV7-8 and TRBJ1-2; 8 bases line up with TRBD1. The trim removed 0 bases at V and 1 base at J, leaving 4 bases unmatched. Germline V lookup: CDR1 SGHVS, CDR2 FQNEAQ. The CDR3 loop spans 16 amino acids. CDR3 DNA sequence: TGTGCCAGCAGCTTAGCGAACAGGGGGGATAACTATGGCTACACCTTC. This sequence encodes CASSLANRGDNYGYTF.

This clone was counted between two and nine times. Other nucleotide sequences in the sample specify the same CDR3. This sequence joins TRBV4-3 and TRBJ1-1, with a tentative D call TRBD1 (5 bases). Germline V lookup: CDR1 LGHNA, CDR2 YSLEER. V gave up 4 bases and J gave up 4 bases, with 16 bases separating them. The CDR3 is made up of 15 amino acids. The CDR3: CASSLRYGGGTEAFF. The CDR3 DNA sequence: TGCGCCAGCAGCCTCCGCTACGGGGGAGGCACTGAAGCTTTCTTT.

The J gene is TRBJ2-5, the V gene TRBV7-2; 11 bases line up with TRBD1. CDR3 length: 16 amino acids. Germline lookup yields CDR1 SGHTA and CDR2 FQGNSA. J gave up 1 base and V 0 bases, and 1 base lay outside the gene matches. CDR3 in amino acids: CASSLAGQGGQETQYF. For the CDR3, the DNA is TGTGCCAGCAGCTTAGCGGGACAGGGGGGCCAAGAGACCCAGTACTTC.

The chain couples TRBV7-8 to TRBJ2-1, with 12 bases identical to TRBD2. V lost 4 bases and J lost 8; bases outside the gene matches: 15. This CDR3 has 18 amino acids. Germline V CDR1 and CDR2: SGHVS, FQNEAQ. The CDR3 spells CASSSIRWTSGVSYEQFF. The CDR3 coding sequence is TGTGCCAGCAGCTCCATCCGCTGGACTAGCGGGGTTAGTTATGAGCAGTTCTTC.

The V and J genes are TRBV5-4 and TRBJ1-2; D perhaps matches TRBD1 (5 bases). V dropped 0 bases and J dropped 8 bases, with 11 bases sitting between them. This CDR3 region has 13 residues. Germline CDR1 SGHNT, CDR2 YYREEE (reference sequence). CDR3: CASSLAGTSGYTF. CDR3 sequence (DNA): TGTGCCAGCAGCTTGGCCGGGACTTCGGGCTACACCTTC.

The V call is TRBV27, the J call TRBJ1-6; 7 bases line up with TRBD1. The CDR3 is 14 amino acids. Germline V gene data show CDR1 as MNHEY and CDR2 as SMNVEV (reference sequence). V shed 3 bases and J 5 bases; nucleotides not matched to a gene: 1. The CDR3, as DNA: TGTGCCAGCAGTTTTGACAGGGATAATTCACCCCTCCACTTT. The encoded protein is CASSFDRDNSPLHF.

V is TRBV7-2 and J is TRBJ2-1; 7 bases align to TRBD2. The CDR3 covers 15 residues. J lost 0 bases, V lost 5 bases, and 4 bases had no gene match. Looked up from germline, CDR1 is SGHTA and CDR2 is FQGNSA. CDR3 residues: CASSGGGRSYNEQFF. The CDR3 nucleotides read TGTGCCAGCAGCGGCGGGGGTCGCTCCTACAATGAGCAGTTCTTC.

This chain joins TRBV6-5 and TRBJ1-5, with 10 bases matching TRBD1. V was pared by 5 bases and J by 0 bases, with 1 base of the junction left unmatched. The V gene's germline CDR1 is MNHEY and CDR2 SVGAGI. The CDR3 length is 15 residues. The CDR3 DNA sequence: TGTGCCAGCAGTCGGACAGGGGGTAGCAATCAGCCCCAGCATTTT. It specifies CASSRTGGSNQPQHF.